The T cell receptor (beta chain) under discussion was sequenced for a study of cytomegalovirus exposure and HLA in healthy donors. V gave up 4 bases and J gave up 6 bases, with 11 bases separating them. The CDR3 totals 12 residues. CDR1 and CDR2 from the germline V gene are SGDLS and YYNGEE. PCR employed 60 Vbeta and 13 Jbeta primers. Sequenced by immunoSEQ multiplex PCR; TCRdb stores in-frame clones only, minus some. The repertoire includes about 230,000 clones, roughly 90% of them detected once, and 0.9% to 1.1% sits in the top ten. Sequenced sample: PBMCs. This sequence was found in a woman aged 18-35 years in good health and CMV-seronegative. The rearrangement links TRBV9 to TRBJ2-7; D gene ambiguous. The CDR3 bases are TGTGCCAGCAGCTCCCCCCTCCGCGAGCAGTACTTC. This encodes CASSSPLREQYF. Filled out from reference TRBV9 and TRBJ2-7, the complete variable domain reads DSGVTQTPKHLITATGQRVTLRCSPRSGDLSVYWYQQSLDQGLQFLIQYYNGEERAKGNILERFSAQQFPDLHSELNLSSLELGDSALYFCASSSPLREQYFGPGTRLTVT.